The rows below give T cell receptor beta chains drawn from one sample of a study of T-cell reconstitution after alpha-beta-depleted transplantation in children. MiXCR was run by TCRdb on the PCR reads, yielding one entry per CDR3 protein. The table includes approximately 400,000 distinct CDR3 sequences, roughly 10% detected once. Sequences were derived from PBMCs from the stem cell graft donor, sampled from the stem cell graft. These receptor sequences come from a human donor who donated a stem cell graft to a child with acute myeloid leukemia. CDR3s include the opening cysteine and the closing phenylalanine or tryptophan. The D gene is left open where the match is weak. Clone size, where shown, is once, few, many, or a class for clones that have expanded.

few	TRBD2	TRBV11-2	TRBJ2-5	CASSLGTSGRREETQYF	TGTGCCAGCAGCCTCGGGACTAGCGGGAGGAGGGAGGAGACCCAGTACTTC
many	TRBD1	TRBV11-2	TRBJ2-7	CASSSRQGSYEQYF	TGTGCCAGCAGCTCCCGACAGGGAAGCTACGAGCAGTACTTC
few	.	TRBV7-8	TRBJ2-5	CASKQAGDGETQYF	TGTGCCAGCAAGCAAGCCGGGGATGGGGAGACCCAGTACTTC
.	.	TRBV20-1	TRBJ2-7	CSARVVARDTYEQYF	TGCAGTGCTAGAGTTGTTGCTAGGGACACTTACGAGCAGTACTTC
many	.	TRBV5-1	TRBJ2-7	CASSAQALNEQYF	TGCGCCAGCAGCGCGCAGGCCTTGAACGAGCAGTACTTC
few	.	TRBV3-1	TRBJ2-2	CASSQEFSGELFF	TGTGCCAGCAGCCAAGAATTTTCCGGGGAGCTGTTTTTT
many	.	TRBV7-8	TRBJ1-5	CASSLSLGPEGNQPQHF	TGTGCCAGCAGCTTATCCTTAGGCCCAGAAGGCAATCAGCCCCAGCATTTT
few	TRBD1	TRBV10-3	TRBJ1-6	CAISDGTGAGSPLHF	TGTGCCATCAGTGATGGGACAGGGGCCGGGTCACCCCTCCACTTT
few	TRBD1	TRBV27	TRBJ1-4	CASSLGTGFGTNEKLFF	TGTGCCAGCAGCCTAGGGACAGGGTTCGGGACTAATGAAAAACTGTTTTTT
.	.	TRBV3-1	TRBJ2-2	CASSQRPVVTGELFF	TGTGCCAGCAGCCAACGGCCGGTAGTCACCGGGGAGCTGTTTTTT
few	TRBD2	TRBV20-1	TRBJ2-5	CSTGTSGSLETQYF	TGCAGCACCGGGACTAGCGGGAGTCTGGAGACCCAGTACTTC
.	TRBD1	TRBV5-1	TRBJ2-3	CASSTQGATDTQYF	TGCGCCAGCAGTACTCAGGGGGCTACAGATACGCAGTATTTT
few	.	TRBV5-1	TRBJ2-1	CASSLHGEQFF	TGCGCCAGCAGCCTACATGGTGAGCAGTTCTTC
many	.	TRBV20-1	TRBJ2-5	CSAVPPRAPQETQYF	TGCAGTGCTGTGCCCCCCCGGGCCCCCCAAGAGACCCAGTACTTC
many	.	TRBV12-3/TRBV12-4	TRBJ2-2	CASSSGIGELFF	TGTGCCAGCAGTTCCGGGATCGGGGAGCTGTTTTTT
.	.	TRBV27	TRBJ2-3	CAKVHLKSLQTDTQYF	TGTGCCAAGGTCCACCTCAAAAGTCTCCAAACAGATACGCAGTATTTT
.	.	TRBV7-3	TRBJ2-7	CASSSTGTGDEQYF	TGTGCCAGCAGCTCGACTGGGACGGGAGACGAGCAGTACTTC
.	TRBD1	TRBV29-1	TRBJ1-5	CSVRQGTGNQPQHF	TGCAGCGTCCGACAGGGTACAGGCAATCAGCCCCAGCATTTT
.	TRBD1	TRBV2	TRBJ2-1	CASGDRGLDEQFF	TGTGCCAGCGGGGACAGGGGTCTCGATGAGCAGTTCTTC
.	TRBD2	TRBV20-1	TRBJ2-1	CSARTSGNEQFF	TGCAGTGCAAGGACTAGCGGCAATGAGCAGTTCTTC